The 15 T cell receptor beta chains listed next were all sequenced from one sample in a study of cytomegalovirus exposure and HLA in healthy donors. This PCR relied on a set of 60 Vbeta primers and 13 Jbeta primers. Measured with immunoSEQ multiplex PCR; TCRdb has only the in-frame clones, and not every one. The sample yields about 140,000 clones, more than 60% seen once. Material for sequencing was PBMCs. All receptors come from a male donor in good health and CMV-seronegative.

This clone came up once. The rearrangement links TRBV6-5 to TRBJ2-7, with TRBD1 matching 10 bases. Germline V gene sequence: CDR1 MNHEY, CDR2 SVGAGI. J was trimmed by 5 bases and V by 5 bases; bases with no gene match: 6. The CDR3 totals 14 residues. DNA of the CDR3: TGTGCCAGCAGTGCGACAGGGGGCCGGAACGAGCAGTACTTC. Its protein is CASSATGGRNEQYF.

CDR3 protein: CASSYWRGTSYNEQFF. CDR3 DNA sequence: TGTGCCAGCAGTTACTGGCGGGGGACCTCCTACAATGAGCAGTTCTTC. V is TRBV6-5 and J is TRBJ2-1; 7 bases fit TRBD2. CDR1 and CDR2 from the germline V gene are MNHEY and SVGAGI. The CDR3 is 16 residues long. The ends lost 1 base at V and 0 bases at J; junction bases unmatched: 3.

The genes are TRBV4-2 and TRBJ2-5, with D tentatively TRBD1 (6 bases). The DNA matches TRBJ2-7 better at its end, which makes the J call doubtful. The germline CDR1 and CDR2 sequences are LGHNA and YNFKEQ. The CDR3 contains 14 residues. CDR3 in DNA: TGTGCCAGCAGCCTCACGACAGGATCCTACGAGCAGTACTTC. Its translation: CASSLTTGSYEQYF.

The chain is built from TRBV5-1 and TRBJ2-2, with 9 bases identical to TRBD1. The CDR3 contains 15 residues. Losses at the gene ends were 4 bases for V and 0 bases for J; bases not matched to a gene: 1. Germline V gene data show CDR1 as SGHRS and CDR2 as YFSETQ. The CDR3, as DNA: TGCGCCAGCAGCGGGGACAGGGCGAACACCGGGGAGCTGTTTTTT. It codes for CASSGDRANTGELFF.

The chain couples TRBV7-2 to TRBJ2-7, with TRBD2 identical over 7 bases. Trimming took 5 bases from V and 4 from J; bases not matched to a gene: 8. From germline, CDR1 is SGHTA and CDR2 FQGNSA. CDR3 length: 14 amino acids. The CDR3 DNA follows: TGTGCCAGCAGCCGCGAGGGAGGGTTGTACGAGCAGTACTTC. Translation: CASSREGGLYEQYF.

This sequence joins TRBV30 and TRBJ1-1; D is undetermined. The germline gives CDR1 GTSNPN, CDR2 SVGIG (reference sequence). Trimming left V 2 bases short and J 0 bases short, with 7 bases between. The length of the CDR3 is 13 residues. This chain's CDR3 is CAWSYFVNTEAFF. Here the CDR3 DNA reads TGTGCCTGGAGTTATTTTGTGAACACTGAAGCTTTCTTT.

The chain carries TRBV30 and TRBJ1-3, with a possible D match to TRBD1 (5 bases). This CDR3 is 16 amino acids long. From germline, CDR1 is GTSNPN and CDR2 SVGIG (reference sequence). Trimming stripped 3 bases from V and 0 bases from J, with 15 bases between. The CDR3 nucleotides are TGTGCCTGGAGCTCGGGCAGGGCAAGCTCTGGAAACACCATATATTTT. Protein: CAWSSGRASSGNTIYF.

The CDR3 DNA reads TGTGCCAGCAGTGAGGGGACAGGGATAGTCTCTGAAGCTTTCTTT. Protein: CASSEGTGIVSEAFF. The V and J genes are TRBV6-1 and TRBJ1-1, with TRBD1 identical over 9 bases. CDR3 size: 15 residues. The germline gives CDR1 MNHNS, CDR2 SASEGT. The J segment lost 6 bases and the V segment lost 3 bases, leaving 8 bases of the junction unmatched.

V usage is TRBV6-5 and J usage is TRBJ1-1; TRBD1 aligns across 7 bases. The CDR3 runs 14 residues. The germline gives CDR1 MNHEY, CDR2 SVGAGI. Trimming at V came to 5 bases and at J to 1 base, leaving 4 bases not matched to a gene. CDR3 loop: CASSTGTENTEAFF. As DNA, the CDR3 is TGTGCCAGCAGTACCGGGACAGAGAACACTGAAGCTTTCTTT.

The chain has TRBV6-5 and TRBJ2-7; D unresolved. Germline-derived CDR1 and CDR2 are MNHEY and SVGAGI. V was trimmed by 0 bases and J by 3 bases, leaving 9 bases between them. There are 14 residues in the CDR3. The CDR3 nucleotides read TGTGCCAGCAGTTACTCGACTGCCAGCTACGAGCAGTACTTC. Protein product: CASSYSTASYEQYF.

The chain employs TRBV5-1 and TRBJ2-7, with 8 bases lining up with TRBD2. The germline CDR1 and CDR2 sequences are SGHRS and YFSETQ. The CDR3 extends over 16 amino acids. The V and J ends lost 5 bases and 4 bases, in that order; junction bases with no gene match: 14. The CDR3 bases are TGCGCCAGCAGTCCCGAGGGCGTCCCGGGGGGGTACGAGCAGTACTTC. It encodes CASSPEGVPGGYEQYF.

The rearrangement uses TRBV7-3 and TRBJ2-2; 7 bases line up with TRBD1. The CDR3 sequence is 15 residues long. In germline, CDR1 is SGHTA, CDR2 FQGTGA. The V and J ends lost 5 bases and 5 bases, in that order; junction bases with no gene match: 8. The CDR3: CASSKGAGKTGELFF. DNA of the CDR3: TGTGCCAGCAGCAAGGGGGCAGGGAAGACCGGGGAGCTGTTTTTT.

The chain is built from TRBV4-3 and TRBJ1-4, with 9 bases aligning to TRBD1. V shed 3 bases, J shed 8 bases, and the junction held 7 bases outside the gene matches. The CDR3 has 15 amino acids. The germline CDR1 and CDR2 sequences are LGHNA and YSLEER. The CDR3 region has the DNA TGCGCCAGCAGCCAGGATCTGGGACAGGGAGAAAAACTGTTTTTT. It translates to CASSQDLGQGEKLFF.

Comments on this clone: The identical CDR3 is also encoded by other nucleotide sequences in the sample. This chain joins TRBV6-6 and TRBJ2-7; a possible D gene is TRBD2 (5 bases). Trimming took 2 bases from V and 5 from J, leaving 13 bases between them. The CDR3 is made up of 14 amino acids. Germline V gene data show CDR1 as MNHNY and CDR2 as SVGAGI (reference sequence). The CDR3 nucleotides are TGTGCCAGCAGTTACGGAGCAACGAGGGACGAGCAGTACTTC. Translation: CASSYGATRDEQYF.

CDR3 residues: CASSPIGTTGELFF. The CDR3 DNA reads TGTGCCAGCAGTCCCATAGGGACTACCGGGGAGCTGTTTTTT. This chain joins TRBV27 and TRBJ2-2, with D perhaps TRBD2 (6 bases). Per germline, CDR1 MNHEY and CDR2 SMNVEV (reference sequence). CDR3 length equals 14 residues. Between the trimmed V and J ends, which lost 5 bases and 5 bases, there was a span of 12 bases.